These T cell receptor beta chains were read from a single sample in a study of radiotherapy plus CTLA-4 blockade in lung cancer. The assay was immunoSEQ multiplex PCR, and TCRdb's table has in-frame clones only and misses some. The sample carries about 120,000 clones, 81% recorded once. The specimen comprised peripheral blood, sampled from a patient treated with radiotherapy plus ipilimumab. Receptors were obtained from a human donor with non-small cell lung cancer that progressed on radiotherapy plus ipilimumab. Some clones in this sample may be carry-over from other donors' samples. The conserved cysteine and the conserved F or W are not part of the CDR3 here.

v_call	j_call	cdr3_aa
TRBV28	TRBJ1-6	AARAIVDSPLH
TRBV27	TRBJ1-5	ASSPEAWAGDQPQH
TRBV5-1	TRBJ1-4	ASSLKDTDEKLF
TRBV30	TRBJ2-7	AWGLDVIYEQY
TRBV5-6	TRBJ1-2	ASSLRTNYGYT
TRBV4-2	TRBJ2-7	ASSQGTSAYEQY
TRBV28	TRBJ1-2	ASRPPGTGIGYGYT
TRBV7-2	TRBJ1-4	ASSPYGGTEKLF
TRBV7-9	TRBJ1-4	ASSPVGGDEKLF
TRBV5-1	TRBJ1-1	ASSRDNAEAF
TRBV5-3	TRBJ1-5	ARSGKGAEYSNQPQH
TRBV21-1	TRBJ1-1	ASRKRVNPNTEAF
TRBV5-6	TRBJ1-2	ASSSPGRGPPDGYT
TRBV6-4	TRBJ2-4	ASSDSAGGQNIQY
TRBV7-9	TRBJ1-2	ASSSEVRNYGYT
TRBV2	TRBJ1-5	ASSSLGVQPQH